Sequencing of this T cell receptor (beta chain) was carried out in a study of blood T cell repertoires in COVID-19. Study-level background: Researchers got acute and convalescent COVID-19 samples from the United States, Italy and Spain. Sources were T cells, B-cell-depleted T cells, or PBMCs; the material itself was cDNA or gDNA.

Trimming cost V 7 bases and J 2 bases, with 12 bases left between them. CDR1 and CDR2 (germline): MNHNY, SVGAGI (reference sequence). The CDR3 runs to 13 residues. In the authors' methods: Scientists estimated how many nucleated cells there were by amplifying reference gene primers. Sequencing was performed with immunoSEQ multiplex PCR; in TCRdb, only in-frame clones are kept and a portion is missing. The V and J calls and the clone size are those of that table, but D and trimming were determined from the DNA. The table lists 250,000 to 350,000 clones, approximately 89% of them singletons. The TCR sequence derives from a woman in her forties or fifties who had recovered from COVID-19. The sequenced sample consisted of peripheral blood. The genes are TRBV6-6 and TRBJ2-7; D possibly corresponds to TRBD1 (5 bases). The CDR3 is CASKSGQTYEQYF. DNA of the CDR3: TGTGCCAGCAAATCCGGACAAACCTACGAGCAGTACTTC.